Each of the 7 T cell receptor beta chains below was sequenced from the same sample in a study of molecular identifiers for immune sequencing clone quantification (dated by TCRdb to the late 2010s). Library preparation employed PCR. The sample was run on an Illumina HiSeq 4000. TCRdb reprocessing: public reads trimmed at Q25 with fastp, clones called with MiXCR, in-frame beta chains kept. Merged by CDR3 protein, the rows form single entries marked with the most common genes and DNA. In all, the sample holds 550,000 to 750,000 distinct CDR3 sequences, and approximately 20% of those were seen once. The ten largest make up under 0.95% of the sample. Source material: naive CD8+ T cells from blood, with Jurkat cell RNA spiked in. Sample cell subset or site, as interpreted from the label and publication: FACS-sorted CD8+CD4-CCR7+CD45RA+ naive T cells. The source of these receptors is a human donor in good health. Some libraries in this study had Jurkat cell RNA spiked in.

This clonotype appeared many times. The chain links TRBV28 to TRBJ2-7; 7 nucleotides agree with TRBD2. This CDR3 comprises 14 residues. V lost 6 bases to trimming and J lost 3 bases; unmatched junction nucleotides: 8. Germline V CDR1 and CDR2: MDHEN, SYDVKM. The CDR3 here is CASSPRGVVYEQYF. CDR3 in DNA: TGTGCCAGCAGCCCTCGGGGGGTGGTCTACGAGCAGTACTTC.

The rearrangement uses TRBV6-6 and TRBJ2-7; weak D call: TRBD2 (5 bases). Germline V CDR1 and CDR2: MNHNY, SVGAGI (reference sequence). V lost 2 bases to trimming and J lost 3 bases, with 11 bases between them. CDR3 length: 14 residues. CDR3 region: CASSYAAAVYEQYF. The CDR3 DNA reads TGTGCCAGCAGTTACGCAGCGGCGGTCTACGAGCAGTACTTC.

Ten or more counts support this clonotype. The chain uses TRBV4-1 and TRBJ2-2; no firm D call. V lost 3 bases and J lost 5, with 10 bases in between. Germline V gene lookup returns CDR1 MGHRA and CDR2 YSYEKL. The CDR3 has 14 amino acids. CDR3 nucleotide sequence: TGCGCCAGCAGCCACCCCGGCGGAACCGGGGAGCTGTTTTTT. Its protein product is CASSHPGGTGELFF.

The chain employs TRBV28 and TRBJ1-4, with D possibly being TRBD1 (6 bases). The CDR3 loop spans 16 amino acids. CDR1 MDHEN and CDR2 SYDVKM come from the germline V gene. Trimming took 2 bases from V and 2 from J, leaving 12 bases between them. CDR3 coding DNA: TGTGCCAGCAGTTTAGTACGACAGGTTACTAATGAAAAACTGTTTTTT. This gives the protein CASSLVRQVTNEKLFF.

This clonotype appeared many times. The V gene is TRBV29-1, the J gene TRBJ2-7; TRBD1 aligns across 7 bases. The CDR3 totals 11 residues. CDR1 and CDR2 (germline): SQVTM, ANQGSEA. The CDR3 DNA reads TGCAGGGGTGGGGACAGATACGAGCAGTACTTC. Its translation is CRGGDRYEQYF.

The J gene is TRBJ2-1, the V gene TRBV21-1; TRBD2 was called by the table and not checked on the DNA. TRBV21-1 is listed as a pseudogene. CDR3 length equals 15 residues. DNA of the CDR3: TGTGCCAGCAGCAAAGTGAGGACTAGCCTGAATGAGCAGTTCTTC. Encoded protein: CASSKVRTSLNEQFF.

This chain connects TRBV6-1 to TRBJ2-4; no reliable D call. The CDR3 totals 12 residues. CDR1 is MNHNS, CDR2 SASEGT, per germline. V shed 2 bases and J shed 8 bases, with 7 bases lying between them. The CDR3 reads CASSESSYIQYF. The CDR3 DNA reads as TGTGCCAGCAGTGAATCCTCCTACATTCAGTACTTC.